This entry lists 18 T cell receptor beta chains sequenced from one sample in a study of CD8 T cells in Susac syndrome. RNA was extracted with the RNeasy kit, and a quantity of 0.5 to 1 ug was reverse transcribed using random hexamers. In TCRdb, the immunoSEQ multiplex PCR reads were re-called with MiXCR into one record per CDR3 protein. The repertoire holds around 190,000 distinct CDR3 sequences, with approximately 95% as singletons. Sequenced: CD4+ T cells from PBMCs. These receptors were collected from a human donor in good health.

The chain links TRBV12-3 or TRBV12-4 to TRBJ2-7; tentatively, D is TRBD1 (6 bases). This CDR3 has 13 amino acids. Trimming removed 5 bases from V and 6 bases from J, with 14 bases in between. The CDR3 DNA reads TGTGCCAGCAGTGAACAGGGTTGGGGCGAGCAGTACTTC. It translates to CASSEQGWGEQYF.

The gene calls are TRBV7-9 and TRBJ1-6, with 9 bases matching TRBD1. Trimming at V came to 5 bases and at J to 8 bases, leaving 10 bases not matched to a gene. This CDR3 region has 16 residues. Germline CDR1 SEHNR, CDR2 FQNEAQ (reference sequence). In nucleotides, the CDR3 is TGTGCCAGCAGCCGTTGGACAGGGGCCGGGGATTCACCCCTCCACTTT. Its translation is CASSRWTGAGDSPLHF.

In this sample, this clonotype turned up a few times. CDR3 sequence reads: CASSDRANQPQHF. Here the CDR3 DNA reads TGTGCCAGCAGTGACAGAGCCAATCAGCCCCAGCATTTT. The chain combines TRBV6-2 or TRBV6-3 with TRBJ1-5; weak D call: TRBD1 (5 bases). Trimming left V 5 bases short and J 3 bases short, with 8 bases between. This CDR3 has 13 amino acids. Germline CDR1 and CDR2: MNHEY and SVGEGT.

The chain combines TRBV6-1 with TRBJ1-5; 12 nucleotides agree with TRBD1. The CDR3 totals 17 residues. Germline trimming cut 4 bases from V and 7 bases from J; bases unmatched to any gene: 11. In germline, CDR1 is MNHNS, CDR2 SASEGT. In DNA, the CDR3 is TGTGCCAGCAGTGGCCCGCTAGGGACAGGGGGCGGACAGCCCCAGCATTTT. Protein: CASSGPLGTGGGQPQHF.

The chain is built from TRBV14 and TRBJ1-3; no firm D call. V gave up 0 bases and J gave up 7 bases, with 7 bases separating them. The germline V gene encodes CDR1 SGHDN and CDR2 FVKESK. The CDR3 is 13 amino acids. The CDR3 DNA sequence: TGTGCCAGCAGCCAAGACAGACGGAACACCATATATTTT. Its protein product is CASSQDRRNTIYF.

The rearrangement links TRBV7-3 to TRBJ1-1; D ambiguous. Per germline, CDR1 SGHTA and CDR2 FQGTGA. The ends were cut back, 1 base at V and 5 bases at J, with 11 bases in the middle. The CDR3 has 14 amino acids. Written as DNA, the CDR3 is TGTGCCAGCAGCTTAATGGAGACGAGGACTGAAGCTTTCTTT. Its translation: CASSLMETRTEAFF.

This sequence joins TRBV28 and TRBJ1-5; maybe TRBD1 (5 bases). Germline lookup yields CDR1 MDHEN and CDR2 SYDVKM. Deletions cut 6 bases from V and 7 bases from J, with 13 bases between. The CDR3 length is 13 residues. The CDR3 is CASRNQGGQPQHF. CDR3 sequence (DNA): TGTGCCAGCAGAAACCAGGGCGGGCAGCCCCAGCATTTT.

The chain recombines TRBV28 with TRBJ1-1, with 8 nucleotides matching TRBD1. The ends lost 1 base at V and 4 bases at J; junction bases unmatched: 5. This CDR3 spans 15 amino acids. Germline CDR1 MDHEN, CDR2 SYDVKM. CDR3 DNA: TGTGCCAGCAGTTTATTCAACACAGGGGGCACTGAAGCTTTCTTT. The encoded protein is CASSLFNTGGTEAFF.

The rearrangement links TRBV28 to TRBJ2-6, with D uncertain. Germline lookup yields CDR1 MDHEN and CDR2 SYDVKM. This CDR3 comprises 15 residues. V was shortened by 2 bases and J by 3 bases, with 8 bases between the two germline ends. The CDR3 nucleotides are TGTGCCAGCAGTTTAAGGTTAGGTGGGGCCAACGTCCTGACTTTC. As protein: CASSLRLGGANVLTF.

The CDR3 DNA reads TGCGCCAGCAGCCTTCGGACTGTTGACCCTGGGGAGCTGTTTTTT. Residues: CASSLRTVDPGELFF. This chain links TRBV5-1 with TRBJ2-2; D perhaps matches TRBD2 (5 bases). The CDR3 is made up of 15 amino acids. V shed 4 bases and J shed 8 bases, with 18 bases lying between them. Germline V gene sequence: CDR1 SGHRS, CDR2 YFSETQ.

The CDR3 DNA sequence: TGTGCCAGCAGTCGGGACAGGGGCCAGGGGGAGCAGTACGTC. Protein product: CASSRDRGQGEQYV. The chain combines TRBV6-6 with TRBJ2-7; 10 bases are a match to TRBD1. Germline CDR1 is MNHNY and CDR2 is SVGAGI (reference sequence). Trimming cost V 5 bases and J 7 bases; bases outside gene matches: 8. The CDR3 extends over 14 amino acids.

The rearrangement joins TRBV12-3 or TRBV12-4 to TRBJ1-1, with D unresolved. This CDR3 has 16 amino acids. V was cut by 1 base and J by 0 bases, with 12 bases left in between. The CDR3 DNA reads TGTGCCAGCAGTTTAGATTCGTGGCAGTTGAACACTGAAGCTTTCTTT. Protein product: CASSLDSWQLNTEAFF.

The chain recombines TRBV20-1 with TRBJ2-6, with 9 bases that match TRBD1. This CDR3 has 20 residues. The V gene end was trimmed by 3 bases and the J gene end by 0 bases; junction bases not matched to a gene: 15. Germline V gene sequence: CDR1 DFQATT, CDR2 SNEGSKA (reference sequence). Written as DNA, the CDR3 is TGCAGTGCTAGCGATAGGGGGACAGGGAAAATCACCTCTGGGGCCAACGTCCTGACTTTC. The encoded protein is CSASDRGTGKITSGANVLTF.

This rearrangement joins TRBV7-9 to TRBJ1-5; D might be TRBD1 (6 bases). The ends were cut back, 0 bases at V and 0 bases at J, with 12 bases in the middle. CDR1 SEHNR and CDR2 FQNEAQ come from the germline V gene (reference sequence). The CDR3 is 17 residues long. CDR3 sequence reads: CASSLAWGAGSNQPQHF. The CDR3, as DNA: TGTGCCAGCAGCTTAGCGTGGGGGGCGGGTAGCAATCAGCCCCAGCATTTT.

The rearrangement joins TRBV5-1 to TRBJ2-1; TRBD2 matches 9 bases. The CDR3 runs 17 residues. CDR1 and CDR2 (germline): SGHRS, YFSETQ. The junction had 8 bases not matched to a gene; V was cut back by 4 bases and J by 0 bases. The CDR3 nucleotides are TGCGCCAGCAGCGCCAGCGGGGGGACTAGCTCCTACAATGAGCAGTTCTTC. It encodes CASSASGGTSSYNEQFF.

A word on this clonotype: One junction end does not reproduce the germline sequence, and a read error may be involved. The chain has TRBV6-6 and TRBJ2-5; D call uncertain. The germline V gene encodes CDR1 MNHNY and CDR2 SVGAGI (reference sequence). The CDR3 covers 11 residues. CDR3 loop: CASSYFETRYF. DNA of the CDR3: TGTGCCAGCAGTTACTTTGAGACCCGGTACTTC.

The chain couples TRBV7-9 to TRBJ1-5; 7 bases align to TRBD1. Germline CDR1 is SEHNR and CDR2 is FQNEAQ (reference sequence). Unmatched junction bases numbered 5, after V lost 4 bases and J lost 2 bases. The CDR3 loop spans 15 amino acids. This chain's CDR3 is CASSSLGQGNQPQHF. CDR3 DNA sequence: TGTGCCAGCAGCTCCCTAGGACAGGGCAATCAGCCCCAGCATTTT.

The chain couples TRBV7-9 to TRBJ1-2, with D unclear. The CDR3 is 13 amino acids. Trimming took 2 bases from V and 8 from J, leaving 12 bases between them. From germline, CDR1 is SEHNR and CDR2 FQNEAQ (reference sequence). CDR3 residues: CASSLSSNMGYTF. The CDR3 DNA follows: TGTGCCAGCAGCTTATCCTCCAATATGGGCTACACCTTC. The whole variable domain, filled in from reference TRBV7-9 and TRBJ1-2, reads DTGVSQNPRHKITKRGQNVTFRCDPISEHNRLYWYRQTLGQGPEFLTYFQNEAQLEKSRLLSDRFSAERPKGSFSTLEIQRTEQGDSAMYLCASSLSSNMGYTFGSGTRLTVV.